This T cell receptor (beta chain) was sequenced during a study of graft-versus-host responses after intestinal transplantation (dated by TCRdb to the early 2020s). A note on the overall study: Recipients received multivisceral, liver-intestinal, or isolated intestinal transplants. Every recipient was given anti-thymocyte globulin induction, then maintenance tacrolimus and steroids for around three years. After intestinal transplantation, graft-versus-host and host-versus-graft alloreactive T cell clones were followed in the graft, circulation and bone marrow using bulk TCR-beta CDR3 sequencing. Alloreactive clones were identified by sequencing pre-transplant mixed lymphocyte reaction products and comparing them with unstimulated pre-transplant donor and recipient T cells. The cohort enrolled some 23 intestinal transplant recipients, one of whom was a retransplant, and a few patients without pretransplant specimens were excluded. Donor T cell macrochimerism was defined as a peak of at least 4% donor T cells among recipient peripheral blood mononuclear cells. Rather than being sequenced by the commercial service, samples from a few later patients were sequenced in-house on an Illumina MiSeq and processed with MiXCR.

In the first month after transplant, blood samples were collected up to 4 times, and after that at least monthly when available. The library was prepared using the immunoSEQ multiplex PCR assay. For most patients, high-throughput TCR-beta CDR3 sequencing of genomic DNA was performed by Adaptive Biotechnologies. The authors processed their data as follows. TCR sequencing data were retrieved from Adaptive's ImmunoSEQ software for 18 patients, whereas three other patients were processed with MiXCR and VDJtools. CDR3 nucleotide sequences shared between donor and recipient were removed because their origin could not be assigned. At least 2-fold expansion over unstimulated cells and a minimum CFSE-low frequency of 0.002% (template counts) or 0.001% (read counts) were required for clones to be classified as alloreactive. Clones detected in sequenced pre-transplant spleen, lymph node, or MLR CFSE-low populations of the donor or recipient were defined as mappable. Cumulative frequency of alloreactive clones was calculated as a percentage of all sequences weighted by copy number. TCRdb retrieved this table from immuneACCESS and kept in-frame rearrangements only. Not all clones are present; in checked studies, unresolved V genes account for under half, and no reason is known for the remainder. The DNA was the basis for D and trimming; V, J and clone size are from that table. A total of 23,000 or so clones appear in this sample, about 93% of them only once. The ten largest clones take up about 0.8% of the sample.

On this clone itself: Its target antigen remains unknown. No much larger clone is present one base from it, and per-base qualities are unavailable.

Study-level results and caveats: Peak levels of circulating GvH clones were associated with declines in HvG clones early after transplant. The conclusions were limited by the relatively low number and heterogeneity of the intestinal transplant patients. In the allografts of patients with donor T cell macrochimerism, GvH to HvG T cell clonal ratios were high. GvH clones were found in recipient bone marrow, and some of the GvH clones appeared earlier in ileal mucosa or blood, which is consistent with an intestinal mucosal origin.

Here the sequenced sample was PBMCs, taken approximately 32 days after intestinal transplant. The sequence was obtained from a human patient who received an intestinal transplant, so some T cells may come from the graft donor.

The CDR3 amino acid sequence is: CASSHKGRAEAFF. The sequence in DNA is TGCGCCAGCAGCCACAAAGGGCGGGCTGAAGCTTTCTTT. In this chain, TRBV4-3 is recombined with TRBJ1-1; the D gene is not confidently resolved. CDR3 length: 13 amino acids, cysteine to phenylalanine. The retained sequence is limited to the CDR3, 39 bases, with the frame set at the first base. Taken from the germline V gene, the CDR1 and CDR2 loops are LGHNA and YSLEER. Deletion took 3 bases off V and 6 bases off J, with a span of 11 bases between the germline ends.